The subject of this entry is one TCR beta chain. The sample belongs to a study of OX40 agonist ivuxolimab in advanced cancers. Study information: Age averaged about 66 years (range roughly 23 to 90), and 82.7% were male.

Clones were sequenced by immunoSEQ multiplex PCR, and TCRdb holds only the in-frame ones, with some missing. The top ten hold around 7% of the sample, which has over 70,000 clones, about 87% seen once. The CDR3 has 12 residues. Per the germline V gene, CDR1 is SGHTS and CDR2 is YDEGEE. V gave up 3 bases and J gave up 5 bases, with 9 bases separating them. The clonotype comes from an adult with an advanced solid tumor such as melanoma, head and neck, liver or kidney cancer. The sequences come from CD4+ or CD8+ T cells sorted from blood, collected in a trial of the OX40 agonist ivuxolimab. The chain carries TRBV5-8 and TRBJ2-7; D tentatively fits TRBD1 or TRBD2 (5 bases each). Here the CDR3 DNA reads TGTGCCAGCAGCTGGGGACGTCACGAGCAGTACTTC. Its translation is CASSWGRHEQYF.